A single sample gave rise to the 22 T cell receptor beta chains below, sequenced in a study of human T cells and chemical hapten exposure. Time point reported: patch test 2, 6 weeks after DPC sensitization. The treatment: therapeutic diphenylcyclopropenone sensitization with weekly scalp DPC. Each CDR3 protein is one row after TCRdb ran MiXCR on the RACE reads. The sample lists about 380,000 distinct CDR3 sequences, about 6% occurring once. The starting material was whole blood, obtained in connection with sensitization to the hapten diphenylcyclopropenone (DPC). All receptors come from a woman between 18 and 29 years old with alopecia areata. Some clones in this sample may be carry-over from other donors' samples.

This clonotype was seen a handful of times. This chain links TRBV4-2 with TRBJ1-2; no clear D gene. The CDR3 contains 14 residues. The ends were cut back, 0 bases at V and 1 base at J, with 6 bases in the middle. CDR1 is LGHNA, CDR2 YNFKEQ, per germline. The CDR3 nucleotides read TGTGCCAGCAGCCAAGAACGGCTTAACTATGGCTACACCTTC. Its translation is CASSQERLNYGYTF.

V and J are TRBV4-2 and TRBJ2-3; D is perhaps TRBD1 (6 bases). The CDR3 consists of 16 residues. The germline gives CDR1 LGHNA, CDR2 YNFKEQ. V shed 4 bases and J shed 5 bases, with 19 bases lying between them. CDR3 nucleotides: TGTGCCAGCAGCCGGGGTGGCGGAATAGGGGGAGATACGCAGTATTTT. Amino acids: CASSRGGGIGGDTQYF.

This chain links TRBV10-3 with TRBJ2-1; D not resolved. The length of the CDR3 is 19 residues. Trimming took off 1 base at V and 0 bases at J, with 19 bases between the two ends. CDR1 is ENHRY and CDR2 is SYGVKD in the germline V gene. The CDR3 sequence is CAISEFIPNRASSYNEQFF. The CDR3 DNA follows: TGTGCCATCAGTGAGTTCATACCCAACCGTGCGAGCTCCTACAATGAGCAGTTCTTC.

The chain recombines TRBV20-1 with TRBJ2-1, with 10 bases aligning to TRBD1. This CDR3 is 13 amino acids long. Trimming removed 6 bases from V and 4 bases from J; junction bases left unmatched: 3. Per the germline V gene, CDR1 is DFQATT and CDR2 is SNEGSKA (reference sequence). The CDR3 reads CSARQGAYNEQFF. The CDR3 DNA follows: TGCAGTGCCAGACAGGGGGCTTACAATGAGCAGTTCTTC.

The chain links TRBV12-3 or TRBV12-4 to TRBJ1-5; D ambiguous. V was trimmed by 6 bases and J by 3 bases, leaving 18 bases between them. The CDR3 extends over 16 amino acids. The CDR3 region is CASSPGHQEFNQPQHF. In DNA form, the CDR3 reads TGTGCCAGCAGCCCGGGCCACCAGGAATTCAATCAGCCCCAGCATTTT.

This clonotype was recorded at least ten times. The chain has TRBV27 and TRBJ2-7; no clear D. Looked up from germline, CDR1 is MNHEY and CDR2 is SMNVEV (reference sequence). The CDR3 extends over 13 amino acids. Trimming pared 6 bases from V and 6 bases from J, leaving 15 bases between. The DNA for the CDR3 is TGTGCCAGCAGCCCGGGCCCCCTACGCGAGCAGTACTTC. Encoded protein: CASSPGPLREQYF.

This clonotype appeared a few times. V usage is TRBV7-2 and J usage is TRBJ2-3; TRBD1 or TRBD2 may be the D gene (5 bases each). CDR1 SGHTA and CDR2 FQGNSA come from the germline V gene. The V gene lost 8 bases and the J gene lost 5 bases, with 14 bases spanning the gap. This CDR3 contains 13 residues. This chain's CDR3 is CASLLGVQDTQYF. Written as DNA, the CDR3 is TGTGCCAGCCTTTTGGGGGTACAAGATACGCAGTATTTT.

This clonotype showed up just a few times. This rearrangement joins TRBV6-2 or TRBV6-3 to TRBJ1-1; perhaps TRBD1 as D (5 bases). CDR1 is MNHEY, CDR2 SVGEGT, per germline. This CDR3 spans 13 amino acids. V was pared by 8 bases and J by 1 base, with 11 bases between. CDR3 nucleotide sequence: TGTGCCAGCGACGGGGCACCGAACACTGAAGCTTTCTTT. It is translated as CASDGAPNTEAFF.

This clonotype came up many times. The chain uses TRBV12-3 or TRBV12-4 and TRBJ1-2; 9 bases are shared with TRBD1. The CDR3 is made up of 15 amino acids. The V gene end was trimmed by 6 bases and the J gene end by 2 bases; junction bases not matched to a gene: 7. CDR3 loop: CASSYGQGRNYGYTF. The CDR3 DNA reads TGTGCCAGCAGCTACGGACAGGGGCGCAACTATGGCTACACCTTC.

This clonotype has at least ten counts. The chain couples TRBV6-2 or TRBV6-3 to TRBJ1-2; D is uncertain. Looked up from germline, CDR1 is MNHEY and CDR2 is SVGEGT. Trimming cost V 0 bases and J 6 bases, with 8 bases left between them. This CDR3 contains 13 residues. For the CDR3, the DNA is TGTGCCAGCAGTTACTCCACAGTCGATGGCTACACCTTC. It specifies CASSYSTVDGYTF.

V is TRBV20-1 and J is TRBJ2-7; D is possibly TRBD2 (6 bases). CDR1 is DFQATT, CDR2 SNEGSKA, per germline (reference sequence). The CDR3 totals 13 residues. V lost 5 bases, J lost 4 bases, and 15 bases lay in between. The CDR3 here is CSAARGGVYEQYF. The CDR3 nucleotides are TGCAGTGCTGCCCGGGGAGGAGTTTACGAGCAGTACTTC.

This rearrangement joins TRBV6-5 to TRBJ1-4, with D perhaps TRBD1 (5 bases). Germline CDR1 MNHEY, CDR2 SVGAGI. V gave up 5 bases and J gave up 5 bases, with 15 bases separating them. The CDR3 extends over 15 amino acids. CDR3 nucleotide sequence: TGTGCCAGCAGTAGTAGCGGGGGGGGAAATGAAAAACTGTTTTTT. Protein product: CASSSSGGGNEKLFF.

This clonotype was counted many times. The V gene is TRBV2, the J gene TRBJ1-2; 9 nucleotides line up with TRBD1. Trimming removed 6 bases from V and 0 bases from J; junction bases left unmatched: 5. CDR1 SNHLY and CDR2 FYNNEI come from the germline V gene. The CDR3 sequence is 15 residues long. CDR3 residues: CASSSTGGANYGYTF. CDR3 DNA sequence: TGTGCCAGCAGCTCTACAGGGGGCGCTAACTATGGCTACACCTTC.

Only a few counts were recorded for this clonotype. The rearrangement links TRBV24-1 to TRBJ2-3; D gene uncertain. CDR1 is KGHDR, CDR2 SFDVKD, per germline. This CDR3 has 15 residues. Between the trimmed V and J ends, which lost 1 base and 2 bases, there was a span of 9 bases. In DNA form, the CDR3 reads TGTGCCACCAGTGATTTTGAACCTACCACAGATACGCAGTATTTT. Translating it yields CATSDFEPTTDTQYF.

This clonotype appeared many times. The chain recombines TRBV3-1 with TRBJ2-2; D gene ambiguous. The CDR3 extends over 13 amino acids. V shed 4 bases and J shed 6 bases, with 9 bases lying between them. The germline V gene has CDR1 LGHDT and CDR2 YNNKEL (reference sequence). The CDR3 here is CASSPSRPGELFF. As DNA, the CDR3 is TGTGCCAGCAGCCCCTCGCGCCCCGGGGAGCTGTTTTTT.

This rearrangement joins TRBV9 to TRBJ2-4; 10 nucleotides agree with TRBD2. The ends lost 0 bases at V and 8 bases at J; junction bases unmatched: 5. Germline lookup yields CDR1 SGDLS and CDR2 YYNGEE. The CDR3 has 15 amino acids. The CDR3 sequence is CASSVGTSGSYIQYF. The CDR3 DNA sequence: TGTGCCAGCAGCGTAGGGACTAGCGGTAGCTACATTCAGTACTTC.

This chain connects TRBV5-1 to TRBJ1-1, with 10 bases fitting TRBD1. Trimming removed 0 bases from V and 5 bases from J; junction bases left unmatched: 4. CDR3 length: 15 amino acids. Germline CDR1 is SGHRS and CDR2 is YFSETQ. Written as DNA, the CDR3 is TGCGCCAGCAGCTTGGGACAGGGGGCGGAAACTGAAGCTTTCTTT. Residues: CASSLGQGAETEAFF. Full variable domain (rest looked up from reference TRBV5-1 and TRBJ1-1): KAGVTQTPRYLIKTRGQQVTLSCSPISGHRSVSWYQQTPGQGLQFLFEYFSETQRNKGNFPGRFSGRQFSNSRSEMNVSTLELGDSALYLCASSLGQGAETEAFFGQGTRLTVV.

This clonotype was seen more than once but under ten times. The gene calls are TRBV20-1 and TRBJ1-4; no reliable D call. Germline V gives CDR1 DFQATT, CDR2 SNEGSKA (reference sequence). CDR3 length: 15 amino acids. V lost 0 bases, J lost 0 bases, and 8 bases lay in between. The CDR3 loop is CSARDPVATNEKLFF. In DNA, the CDR3 is TGCAGTGCTAGAGATCCCGTAGCAACTAATGAAAAACTGTTTTTT.

This clonotype has ten or more counts. The V gene is TRBV5-1, the J gene TRBJ1-2; D call uncertain. V dropped 3 bases and J dropped 1 base, with 10 bases sitting between them. Germline loops: CDR1 SGHRS, CDR2 YFSETQ. The CDR3 is 14 residues long. CDR3 bases: TGCGCCAGCAGCTCCTGGGCCGATAACTATGGCTACACCTTC. Translating it yields CASSSWADNYGYTF.

V is TRBV7-2 and J is TRBJ1-2; D unclear. The V gene lost 6 bases and the J gene lost 1 base, with 9 bases spanning the gap. The CDR3 runs 13 residues. Germline V gene sequence: CDR1 SGHTA, CDR2 FQGNSA. The CDR3 sequence is CASSQSDNYGYTF. The CDR3 DNA is TGTGCCAGCAGTCAATCGGATAACTATGGCTACACCTTC.

This clonotype has ten or more counts. Here the CDR3 DNA reads TGCAGTGCCCCTAGGGGGGAAGGCGCAGATACGCAGTATTTT. Its protein is CSAPRGEGADTQYF. This chain connects TRBV20-1 to TRBJ2-3; D possibly uses TRBD1 or TRBD2 (6 bases each). V lost 6 bases, J lost 4 bases, and 17 bases lay in between. The germline V gene encodes CDR1 DFQATT and CDR2 SNEGSKA (reference sequence). This CDR3 is built from 14 residues.

There are many counts of this clonotype. The chain joins TRBV27 to TRBJ1-5; D gene ambiguous. The germline V and J ends were trimmed by 2 bases and 3 bases, with 8 bases remaining between them. This CDR3 region has 14 residues. Germline CDR1 is MNHEY and CDR2 is SMNVEV (reference sequence). CDR3 sequence: CASSLNGANQPQHF. The CDR3 DNA follows: TGTGCCAGCAGTTTAAACGGAGCCAATCAGCCCCAGCATTTT.